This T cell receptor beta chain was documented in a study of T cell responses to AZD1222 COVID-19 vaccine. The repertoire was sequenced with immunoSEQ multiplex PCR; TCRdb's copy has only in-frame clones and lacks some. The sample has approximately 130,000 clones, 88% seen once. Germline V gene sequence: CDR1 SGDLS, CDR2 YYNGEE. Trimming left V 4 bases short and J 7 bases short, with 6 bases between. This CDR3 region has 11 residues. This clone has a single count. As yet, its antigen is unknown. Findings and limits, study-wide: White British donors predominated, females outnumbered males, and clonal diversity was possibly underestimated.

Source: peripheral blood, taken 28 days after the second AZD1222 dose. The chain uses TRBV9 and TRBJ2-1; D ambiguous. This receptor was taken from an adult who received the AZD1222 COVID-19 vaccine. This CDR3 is CASSPQNEQFF. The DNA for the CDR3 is TGTGCCAGCAGCCCGCAGAATGAGCAGTTCTTC.